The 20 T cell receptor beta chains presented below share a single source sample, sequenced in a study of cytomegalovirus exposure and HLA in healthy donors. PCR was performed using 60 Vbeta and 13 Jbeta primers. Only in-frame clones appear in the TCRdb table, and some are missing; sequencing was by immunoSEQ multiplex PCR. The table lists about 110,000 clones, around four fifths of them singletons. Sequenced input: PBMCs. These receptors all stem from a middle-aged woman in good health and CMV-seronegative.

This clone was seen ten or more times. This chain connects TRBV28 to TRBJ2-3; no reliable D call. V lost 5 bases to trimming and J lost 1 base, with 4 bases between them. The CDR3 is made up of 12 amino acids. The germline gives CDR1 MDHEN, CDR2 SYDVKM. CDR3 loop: CASSPGTDTQYF. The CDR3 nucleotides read TGTGCCAGCAGTCCCGGCACAGATACGCAGTATTTT. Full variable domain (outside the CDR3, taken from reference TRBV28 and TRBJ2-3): DVKVTQSSRYLVKRTGEKVFLECVQDMDHENMFWYRQDPGLGLRLIYFSYDVKMKEKGDIPEGYSVSREKKERFSLILESASTNQTSMYLCASSPGTDTQYFGPGTRLTVL.

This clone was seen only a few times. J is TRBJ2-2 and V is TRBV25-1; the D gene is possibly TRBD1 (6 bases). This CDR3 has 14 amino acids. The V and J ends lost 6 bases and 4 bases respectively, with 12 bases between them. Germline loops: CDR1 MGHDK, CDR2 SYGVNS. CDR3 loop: CASSPQGITGELFF. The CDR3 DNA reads TGTGCCAGCAGCCCACAGGGAATCACCGGGGAGCTGTTTTTT.

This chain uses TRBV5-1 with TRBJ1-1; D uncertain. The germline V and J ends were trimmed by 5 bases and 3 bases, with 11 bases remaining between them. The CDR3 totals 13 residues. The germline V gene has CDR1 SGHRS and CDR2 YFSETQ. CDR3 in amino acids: CASSRRSDTEAFF. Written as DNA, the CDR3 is TGCGCCAGCAGTAGGAGGTCGGACACTGAAGCTTTCTTT.

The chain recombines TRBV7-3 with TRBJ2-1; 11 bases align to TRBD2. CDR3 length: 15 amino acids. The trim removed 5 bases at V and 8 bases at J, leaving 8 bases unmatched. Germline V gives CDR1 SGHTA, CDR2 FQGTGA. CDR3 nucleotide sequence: TGTGCCAGCAGCCGGGCTAGCGGGGGGCTGGATGAGCAGTTCTTC. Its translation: CASSRASGGLDEQFF.

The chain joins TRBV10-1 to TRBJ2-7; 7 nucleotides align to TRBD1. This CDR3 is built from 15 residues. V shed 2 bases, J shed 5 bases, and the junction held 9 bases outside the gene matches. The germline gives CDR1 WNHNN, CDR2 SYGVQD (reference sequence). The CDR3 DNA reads TGCGCCAGCAGTGAGGCAACAGGGGCGGACAACGAGCAGTACTTC. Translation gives CASSEATGADNEQYF.

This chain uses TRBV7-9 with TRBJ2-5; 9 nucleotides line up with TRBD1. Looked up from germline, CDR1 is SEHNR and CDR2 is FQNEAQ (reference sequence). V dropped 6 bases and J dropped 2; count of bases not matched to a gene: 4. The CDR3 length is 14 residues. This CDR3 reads CASRYDRGQETQYF. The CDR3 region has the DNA TGTGCCAGCAGATACGACAGGGGGCAAGAGACCCAGTACTTC. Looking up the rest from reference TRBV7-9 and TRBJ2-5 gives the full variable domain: DTGVSQNPRHKITKRGQNVTFRCDPISEHNRLYWYRQTLGQGPEFLTYFQNEAQLEKSRLLSDRFSAERPKGSFSTLEIQRTEQGDSAMYLCASRYDRGQETQYFGPGTRLLVL.

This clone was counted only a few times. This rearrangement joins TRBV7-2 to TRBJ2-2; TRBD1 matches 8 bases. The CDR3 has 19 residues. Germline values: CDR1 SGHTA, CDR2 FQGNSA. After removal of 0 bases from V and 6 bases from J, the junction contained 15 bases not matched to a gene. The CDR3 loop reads CASSLAIHLTGGRAGELFF. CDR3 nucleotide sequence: TGTGCCAGCAGCTTAGCCATTCACCTCACAGGGGGTCGGGCCGGGGAGCTGTTTTTT.

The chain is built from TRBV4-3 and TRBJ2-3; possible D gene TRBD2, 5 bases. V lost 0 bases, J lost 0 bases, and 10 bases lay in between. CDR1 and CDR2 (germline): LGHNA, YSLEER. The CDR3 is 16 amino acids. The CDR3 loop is CASSQDLGRSTDTQYF. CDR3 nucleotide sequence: TGCGCCAGCAGCCAAGATCTAGGGAGAAGCACAGATACGCAGTATTTT.

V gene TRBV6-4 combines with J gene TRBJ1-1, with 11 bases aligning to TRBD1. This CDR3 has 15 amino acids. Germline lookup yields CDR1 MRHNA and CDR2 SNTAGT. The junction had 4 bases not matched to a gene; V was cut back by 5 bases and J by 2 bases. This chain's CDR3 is CASSPGTGGNTEAFF. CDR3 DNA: TGTGCCAGCAGTCCCGGGACAGGGGGAAACACTGAAGCTTTCTTT.

CDR3 sequence (DNA): TGTGCCAGCAGTTACTCAGGGGCCCGGGATGAAAAACTGTTTTTT. Its translation is CASSYSGARDEKLFF. V and J are TRBV6-5 and TRBJ1-4, with a tentative D call TRBD1 (5 bases). The V end was cut by 0 bases, the J end by 6 bases, with 11 bases between. The length of the CDR3 is 15 residues. CDR1 and CDR2 (germline): MNHEY, SVGAGI.

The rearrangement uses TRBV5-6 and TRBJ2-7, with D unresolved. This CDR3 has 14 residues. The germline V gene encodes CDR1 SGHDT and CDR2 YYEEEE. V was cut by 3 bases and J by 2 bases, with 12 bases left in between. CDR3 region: CASSSLRQAYEQYF. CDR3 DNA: TGTGCCAGCAGCTCCCTCCGGCAGGCCTACGAGCAGTACTTC.

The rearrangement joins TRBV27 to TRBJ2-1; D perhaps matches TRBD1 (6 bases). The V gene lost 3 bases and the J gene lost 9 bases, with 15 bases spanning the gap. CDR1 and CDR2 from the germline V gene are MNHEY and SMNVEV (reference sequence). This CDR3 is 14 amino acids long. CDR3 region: CASSLSGTRGEQFF. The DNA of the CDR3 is TGTGCCAGCAGTTTGTCGGGGACCAGGGGTGAGCAGTTCTTC.

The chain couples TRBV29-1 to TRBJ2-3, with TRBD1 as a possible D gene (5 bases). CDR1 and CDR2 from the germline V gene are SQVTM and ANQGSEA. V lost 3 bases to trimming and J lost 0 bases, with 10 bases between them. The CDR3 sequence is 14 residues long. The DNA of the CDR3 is TGCAGCGTTGACCGTTCAGGGAGCACAGATACGCAGTATTTT. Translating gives CSVDRSGSTDTQYF.

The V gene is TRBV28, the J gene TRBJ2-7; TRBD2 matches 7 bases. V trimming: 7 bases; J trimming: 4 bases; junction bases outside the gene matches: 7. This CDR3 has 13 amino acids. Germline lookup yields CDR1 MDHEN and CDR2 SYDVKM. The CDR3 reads CASTGLDDYEQYF. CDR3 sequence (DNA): TGTGCCAGCACAGGACTAGACGATTACGAGCAGTACTTC.

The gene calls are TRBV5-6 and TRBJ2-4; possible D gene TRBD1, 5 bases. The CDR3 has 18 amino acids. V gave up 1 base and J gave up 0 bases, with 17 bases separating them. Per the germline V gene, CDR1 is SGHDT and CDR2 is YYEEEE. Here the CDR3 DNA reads TGTGCCAGCAGCTTGAGGGGCAGGGCTCTTCTAGCCAAAAACATTCAGTACTTC. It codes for CASSLRGRALLAKNIQYF.

In DNA form, the CDR3 reads TGTGCCAGTAGTACCTTACTTAGCGGATCCACAGATACGCAGTATTTT. Its protein is CASSTLLSGSTDTQYF. The chain employs TRBV19 and TRBJ2-3; D perhaps matches TRBD2 (6 bases). CDR3 length: 16 residues. Germline-derived CDR1 and CDR2 are LNHDA and SQIVND (reference sequence). The ends were cut back, 4 bases at V and 2 bases at J, with 16 bases in the middle. The whole variable domain, remainder taken from reference TRBV19 and TRBJ2-3, is DGGITQSPKYLFRKEGQNVTLSCEQNLNHDAMYWYRQDPGQGLRLIYYSQIVNDFQKGDIAEGYSVSREKKESFPLTVTSAQKNPTAFYLCASSTLLSGSTDTQYFGPGTRLTVL.

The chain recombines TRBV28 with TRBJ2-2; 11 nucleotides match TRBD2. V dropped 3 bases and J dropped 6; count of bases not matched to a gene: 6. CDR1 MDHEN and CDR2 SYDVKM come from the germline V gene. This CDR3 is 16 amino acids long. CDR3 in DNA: TGTGCCAGCAGTTTGTCACTAGCGGGAGCCCCCGGGGAGCTGTTTTTT. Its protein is CASSLSLAGAPGELFF.

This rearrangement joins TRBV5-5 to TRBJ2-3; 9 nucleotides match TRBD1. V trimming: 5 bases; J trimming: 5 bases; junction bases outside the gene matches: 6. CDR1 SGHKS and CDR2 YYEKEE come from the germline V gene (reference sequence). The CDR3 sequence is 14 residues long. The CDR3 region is CASRQNRGQDTQYF. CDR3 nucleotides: TGTGCCAGCAGACAGAACAGGGGGCAAGATACGCAGTATTTT.

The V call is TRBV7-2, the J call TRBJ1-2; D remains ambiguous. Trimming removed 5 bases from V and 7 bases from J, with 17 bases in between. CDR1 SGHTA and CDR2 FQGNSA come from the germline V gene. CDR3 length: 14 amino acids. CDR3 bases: TGTGCCAGCAGCCCTGACACGCGGCGGGCTGGCTACACCTTC. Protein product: CASSPDTRRAGYTF.

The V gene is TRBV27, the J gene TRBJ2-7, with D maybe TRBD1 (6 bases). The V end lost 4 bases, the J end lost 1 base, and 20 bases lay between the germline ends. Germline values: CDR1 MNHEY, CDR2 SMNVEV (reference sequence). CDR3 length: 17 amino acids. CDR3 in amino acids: CASSSLGSRGASYEQYF. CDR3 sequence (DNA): TGTGCCAGCAGTTCATTGGGGAGCAGGGGAGCATCCTACGAGCAGTACTTC.